This TCR beta chain stems from a study of blood T cell repertoires in COVID-19 (dated by TCRdb to the early 2020s). In terms of the full investigation: Samples covering the acute and convalescent phases of COVID-19 were provided by collaborators in the United States, Italy and Spain. A freely available public database, intended as a resource for researchers studying the immune response to SARS-CoV-2, is where the repertoires were released. Deeply sampled blood TCRbeta repertoires from subjects exposed to, actively infected with, or recovered from COVID-19 were included in the dataset. The prospective study material was composed of cDNA or gDNA derived from T cells, B-cell-depleted T cells, or PBMCs. Samples were obtained from the ongoing ImmuneRACE study (first 160 participants) and from about 1,300 subjects provided by 6 global collaborators. Sample metadata almost always included a de-identified subject ID, COVID-19 status, age in years and sex. Where available, HLA class I and class II types were obtained from metadata supplied by the sample provider rather than from assay-based typing. What the research found in general, with its limitations: The amount of clinical and demographic metadata varied by source and participant and was provided uncurated.

Collaborating institutions collected whole blood in K2EDTA tubes following their own protocols. Collaborator samples were shipped for TCRbeta analysis as frozen whole blood, isolated PBMCs, or DNA extracted from either sample type. Comment on this clone: The antigen it binds to is not known. No base quality values were provided; no much bigger clone lies one nucleotide off.

TCRbeta CDR3 regions were amplified from genomic DNA using the immunoSEQ Assay, a bias-controlled multiplex PCR. Processing in the source paper ran as follows. The number of nucleated cells in each sample was estimated by amplification of reference gene primers within the assay. To quantify the absolute abundance of each unique TCRbeta CDR3 rearrangement, sequence reads were collapsed and filtered. For each sample, productive Simpson clonality was calculated as the square root of Simpson's diversity index over productive rearrangements. In TCRdb, the immuneACCESS table is reduced to in-frame sequences with V and J assigned. These tables do not hold every clone; where another copy was compared, an unresolved V gene accounts for under half, and the others remain unexplained. V and J calls and clone size are given by that table; D and trimming were obtained from the DNA. This sample lists 150,000 to 200,000 clones; about 80% were detected once. Approximately 26% of the sample is in the top ten clones.

The sequenced sample was peripheral blood. This sequence originates from an older woman with acute or convalescent COVID-19.

The CDR3 protein is CASSLTGQSGYTF. The DNA reads TGTGCCAGCAGCCTCACCGGACAGAGCGGCTACACCTTC. Here the chain combines TRBV12-3 or TRBV12-4 and TRBJ1-2; the D region possibly corresponds to TRBD1 (6 bases align). The CDR3 has 13 amino acids, counting the end cysteine and phenylalanine. Of the read, only the CDR3 DNA is kept; its 39 bases are in frame from base 1. Trimming at the junction amounts to 6 bases on V and 8 bases on J, and the germline ends lie 16 bases apart.